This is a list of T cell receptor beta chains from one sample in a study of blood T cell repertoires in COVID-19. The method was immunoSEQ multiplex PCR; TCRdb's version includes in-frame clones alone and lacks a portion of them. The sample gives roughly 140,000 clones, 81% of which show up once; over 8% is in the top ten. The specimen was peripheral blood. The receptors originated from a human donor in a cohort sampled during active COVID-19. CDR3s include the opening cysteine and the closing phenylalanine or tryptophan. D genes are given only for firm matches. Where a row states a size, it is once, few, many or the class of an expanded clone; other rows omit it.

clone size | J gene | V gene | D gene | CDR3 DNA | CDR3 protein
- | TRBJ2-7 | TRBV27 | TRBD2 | TGTGCCAGCAGTCTTACTAGCGGGAGCCACGAGCAGTACTTC | CASSLTSGSHEQYF
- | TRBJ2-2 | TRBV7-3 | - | TGTGCCAGCAGCCACGTATCTAACCGGGAGCTGTTTTTT | CASSHVSNRELFF
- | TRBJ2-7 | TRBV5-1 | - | TGCGCCAGCAGCGGCGGGACCTACGAGCAGTACTTC | CASSGGTYEQYF
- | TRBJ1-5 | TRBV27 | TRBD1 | TGTGCCAGCAGTCCCCGGACAGGTAATCAGCCCCAGCATTTT | CASSPRTGNQPQHF
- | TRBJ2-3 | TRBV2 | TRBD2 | TGTGCCAGAACACTAGCGGACTTAAGCACAGATACGCAGTATTTT | CARTLADLSTDTQYF
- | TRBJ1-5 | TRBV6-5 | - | TGTGCCAGCAGCCCCACCACAGGAAGTCAGCCCCAGCATTTT | CASSPTTGSQPQHF
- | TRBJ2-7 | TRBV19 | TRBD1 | TGTGCCAGTATGGGGGTCGGGACAGGGGACTACGAGCAGTACTTC | CASMGVGTGDYEQYF
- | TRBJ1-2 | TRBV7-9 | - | TGTGCCAGCAGCTCGGGTCGGGGCTACACCTTC | CASSSGRGYTF
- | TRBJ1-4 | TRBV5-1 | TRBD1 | TGCGCCAGCAGCCCAGGACAGGGGGCCGCAACGAGGTCTACTAATGAAAAACTGTTTTTT | CASSPGQGAATRSTNEKLFF
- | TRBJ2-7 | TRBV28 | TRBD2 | TGTGCCAGCAGTGCGGGACTAGCGGGAGTAACCTACGAGCAGTACTTC | CASSAGLAGVTYEQYF
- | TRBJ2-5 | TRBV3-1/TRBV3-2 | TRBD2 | TGTGCCAGCAGCCAAGGGACTAGCGGGTACCAAGAGACCCAGTACTTC | CASSQGTSGYQETQYF
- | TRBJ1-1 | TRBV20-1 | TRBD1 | TGCAGTGCTAGTAACGAGGGGGCGACGAACACTGAAGCTTTCTTT | CSASNEGATNTEAFF
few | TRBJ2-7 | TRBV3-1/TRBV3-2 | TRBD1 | TGTGCCAGCAGCCAAGGGGGACAGGGGGCCACCTACGAGCAGTACTTC | CASSQGGQGATYEQYF
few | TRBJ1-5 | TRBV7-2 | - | TGTGCCAGCAGCCCGGGGTTCTGGATCGGGCAGCCCCAGCATTTT | CASSPGFWIGQPQHF
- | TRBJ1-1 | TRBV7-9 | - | TGTGCCAGCAGCCCTCCGGCCGGACAAGAAGCTTTCTTT | CASSPPAGQEAFF
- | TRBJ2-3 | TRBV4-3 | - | TGCGCCAGCAGCCCTCGTGAGGCGGCAGATACGCAGTATTTT | CASSPREAADTQYF
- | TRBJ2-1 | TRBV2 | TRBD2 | TGTGCCAGCAAAACCCTAGCGGGAGGGACCTACAATGAGCAGTTCTTC | CASKTLAGGTYNEQFF